This record covers a single T cell receptor (beta chain). V was pared by 7 bases and J by 6 bases, with 21 bases between. The CDR3 runs 15 residues. Germline V gene lookup returns CDR1 MGHRA and CDR2 YSYEKL. This specimen belongs to a study of blood T cells in healthy people across ages. Alongside a J-beta primer mix, a sample-barcoded 5' primer served in a second PCR lasting roughly 6 to 11 cycles. One entry per CDR3 protein, called by TCRdb with MiXCR from the 5' RACE reads. This table holds 2 million or so distinct CDR3 sequences, just under 50% found once. This sequence was found in a middle-aged woman in good health. Material for sequencing was blood. The rearrangement joins TRBV4-1 to TRBJ2-5; D might be TRBD2 (6 bases). The CDR3 spells CASTRGGIREQTQYF. CDR3 in DNA: TGCGCCAGCACCCGTGGGGGGATCCGGGAGCAGACCCAGTACTTC.